This TCR beta chain emerged from a study of shared clonotypes between healthy human individuals. A single count supports this clone. The CDR3 totals 14 residues. Per germline, CDR1 MNHNY and CDR2 SVGAGI (reference sequence). V lost 6 bases and J lost 2, with 14 bases in between. Execution of the assay was at deep level. Repertoires were generated with immunoSEQ multiplex PCR, while TCRdb's copy carries only in-frame clones and drops some. The data show roughly 530,000 clones, around 96% seen once. Specimen: naive CD4+ T cells sorted from blood. The subset denotes: CD45RA+ positively selected. This TCR came from a woman aged 25 to 39 in good health. The chain couples TRBV6-6 to TRBJ2-7; a weak D match, TRBD1 (7 bases). The CDR3, as DNA: TGTGCCAGCAGAGAGGGGGCGGGAACCTACGAGCAGTACTTC. It yields the protein CASREGAGTYEQYF.